A selection of T cell receptor beta chains follows, all from one sample in a study of blood T cells in healthy people across ages. Via MiXCR, TCRdb re-called the 5' RACE reads, giving one row per CDR3 protein. Among 550,000 to 650,000 distinct CDR3 sequences listed, approximately 30% were seen once. The specimen sequenced was blood. Every receptor here comes from a woman aged 80 or older in good health. The CDR3 runs from the conserved cysteine through the conserved F or W. A D gene is named only where the DNA matches it firmly. The size field is filled for only some rows; it gives once, few, many or a size class.

CDR3nt,CDR3aa,abundance,d_gene,j_gene,v_gene
TGTGCCAGCAGTGTCAAGGCTGAGTGCTACACCTTC,CASSVKAECYTF,-,-,TRBJ1-2,TRBV6-4
TGCGCCAGCAGCATCCACAGGGGAACCGGGGAGCTGTTTTTT,CASSIHRGTGELFF,-,TRBD1,TRBJ2-2,TRBV5-1
TGTGCCAGCAGCTTAGTGGGATGGCTAGGTGGCTACACCTTC,CASSLVGWLGGYTF,few,-,TRBJ1-2,TRBV7-9
TGTGCCAGCAGCCGGGAGGTACGAAATCAGCCCCAGCATTTT,CASSREVRNQPQHF,-,-,TRBJ1-5,TRBV5-5
TGTGCCAGCAGTTCCGCTAGCGGGCGGACGAGTGAGCAGTACTTC,CASSSASGRTSEQYF,many,TRBD2,TRBJ2-7,TRBV12-3/TRBV12-4
TGTGCCACCAGTGGAGGAGGTACGGACTATGGCTACACCTTC,CATSGGGTDYGYTF,few,-,TRBJ1-2,TRBV24-1
TGTGCCACCAGTCAAAGGACAGGGGGCCCAGAGACCCAGTACTTC,CATSQRTGGPETQYF,many,TRBD1,TRBJ2-5,TRBV24-1
TGCAGTGCCCGAGGGCAGTACAATAATTCACCCCTCCACTTT,CSARGQYNNSPLHF,-,-,TRBJ1-6,TRBV20-1
TGTGCCAGCAGCGAGGGACGGCCAGGCTATGGCTACACCTTC,CASSEGRPGYGYTF,many,-,TRBJ1-2,TRBV9
TGTGCCAGCAGTACAGGGGTCGGCTACACCTTC,CASSTGVGYTF,-,TRBD1,TRBJ1-2,TRBV25-1
TGTGCCAGCAGTCGAATGGGAGAGACCCAGTACTTC,CASSRMGETQYF,many,-,TRBJ2-5,TRBV6-2/TRBV6-3
TGTGCCAGCACCCGCGGGGGGGGCAATGAGCAGTTCTTC,CASTRGGGNEQFF,many,TRBD2,TRBJ2-1,TRBV6-1
TGTGCCAGCAGTGACTCCCTGGTTAGGTCCACGTTCTTT,CASSDSLVRSTFF,few,-,TRBJ1-1,TRBV2
TGTGCCATGCGGAAGGTTGGCACAGATACGCAGTATTTT,CAMRKVGTDTQYF,many,-,TRBJ2-3,TRBV6-1
TGCAGTGCTGGCCAACTGAATGGGGGGGGGCGGGATGAGCAGTTCTTC,CSAGQLNGGGRDEQFF,-,-,TRBJ2-1,TRBV20-1
TGTGCCAGCAGCTTCCAGAACGAGCAGTACTTC,CASSFQNEQYF,-,-,TRBJ2-7,TRBV7-9
TGCAGTGCTAGAGCAATCCAGGGAAGGCCTGAAGCTTTCTTT,CSARAIQGRPEAFF,-,-,TRBJ1-1,TRBV20-1